This T cell receptor beta chain was identified during a study of CD8 T cells in ankylosing spondylitis. Study results and limitations: A TCR beta motif made of about eight highly homologous variants seemed typical of ankylosing spondylitis blood. Clones that were linked to disease were CD8+ and were relatively rare in peripheral blood.

TCRdb recomputed calls from the 5' RACE reads with MiXCR, one row per CDR3 protein. The table records approximately 200,000 distinct CDR3 sequences, 13% of them present only once. About this clonotype: Its antigen remains unknown.

The germline V and J ends were trimmed by 7 bases and 4 bases, with 16 bases remaining between them. In germline, CDR1 is SEHNR, CDR2 FQNEAQ (reference sequence). CDR3 length: 14 amino acids. This clonotype was obtained from a female donor with ankylosing spondylitis or in good health (not recorded which). Sequenced sample: blood, either unsorted or a sorted T cell fraction (not recorded which). The V and J genes are TRBV7-9 and TRBJ1-2, with D hard to call. CDR3: CASTVGPESYGYTF. CDR3 DNA sequence: TGTGCCAGCACCGTGGGCCCTGAAAGCTATGGCTACACCTTC.